This paragraph reports one T cell receptor (beta chain). Antigen unknown. This entry belongs to a study of beta chain features in type 1 diabetes. Study conclusions and caveats: The VDJ junctions of type 1 diabetes patients carried fewer insertions and more deletions. The naive, central memory and Treg TCRB repertoires looked more alike in patients than they did in healthy donors.

The whole isolated RNA underwent reverse transcription, so sequencing captured expressed TCRB transcripts. The data were produced by immunoSEQ multiplex PCR, yet TCRdb's version contains in-frame clones alone and is incomplete. The table has around 99,000 clones, less than 40% seen once. CD45RO/CCR7/CD25/CD127/CD95/CD27 separated CD4+ naive, central memory, regulatory and stem cell-like memory cells by sorting. The V gene lost 3 bases and the J gene lost 2 bases, with 15 bases spanning the gap. From germline, CDR1 is SQVTM and CDR2 ANQGSEA. This CDR3 has 15 amino acids. This TCR was sampled from a young woman in good health. V gene TRBV29-1 combines with J gene TRBJ2-3; D is undetermined. What was sequenced was stem cell memory CD4+ T cells from blood. The CDR3 loop is CSVDSVLRLTDTQYF. For the CDR3, the DNA is TGCAGCGTTGATTCGGTATTACGCCTCACAGATACGCAGTATTTT.